These 32 T cell receptor beta chains originate from one sample sequenced in a study of regulatory T cells in long-lasting Graves disease (dated by TCRdb to the early 2020s). The method was multiplex PCR. Sequencing took place on an Illumina HiSeq 4000. TCR beta libraries were built with iRepertoire HTBI primers and Arm-PCR amplification of CDR3 regions. The public sequencing data were trimmed at Q25 with fastp and processed into clonotypes with MiXCR by TCRdb, which kept only in-frame beta chains. Rows with one shared CDR3 protein collapse into an entry with the most common genes and DNA. In all, the sample holds about 310,000 distinct CDR3 sequences, and 20% to 25% of those were seen once. Clones ranked in the top ten supply roughly 50% of the sample. The time point label, as the study defines it: persistent/refractory GD, antithyroid drugs over 5 years with positive TRAb. For both TCR sequencing and RNA sequencing, RNA was extracted from PBMCs in TRIzol.

Sample: peripheral blood mononuclear cells (PBMCs), taken when the disease was refractory, from a patient treated with antithyroid drugs. All receptors come from a female donor with Graves disease.

This clonotype showed up just a few times. This sequence joins TRBV20-1 and TRBJ2-3; TRBD2 might be the D (5 bases). This CDR3 has 15 residues. Germline V gene lookup returns CDR1 DFQATT and CDR2 SNEGSKA (reference sequence). V dropped 1 base and J dropped 2 bases, with 13 bases sitting between them. CDR3 protein: CSARAFERYTDTQYF. CDR3 nucleotide sequence: TGCAGTGCTAGAGCTTTTGAGCGGTACACAGATACGCAGTATTTT.

The rearrangement joins TRBV7-3 to TRBJ1-2, with 7 nucleotides matching TRBD1. V lost 6 bases and J lost 3; bases outside the gene matches: 4. Per germline, CDR1 SGHTA and CDR2 FQGTGA. The CDR3 runs 13 residues. The CDR3 sequence is CASSPTGYYGYTF. For the CDR3, the DNA is TGTGCCAGCAGTCCGACAGGGTACTATGGCTACACCTTC.

This rearrangement joins TRBV30 to TRBJ1-6, with D unresolved. Trimming removed 2 bases from V and 0 bases from J, with 8 bases in between. The CDR3 contains 15 residues. CDR1 is GTSNPN, CDR2 SVGIG, per germline (reference sequence). For the CDR3, the DNA is TGTGCCTGGAGTCCCCGGAGCTCCTATAATTCACCCCTCCACTTT. Protein product: CAWSPRSSYNSPLHF. The full variable domain, rest sourced from reference TRBV30 and TRBJ1-6, is SQTIHQWPATLVQPVGSPLSLECTVEGTSNPNLYWYRQAAGRGLQLLFYSVGIGQISSEVPQNLSASRPQDRQFILSSKKLLLSDSGFYLCAWSPRSSYNSPLHFGNGTRLTVT.

The genes are TRBV20-1 and TRBJ1-4, with D possibly being TRBD1 (5 bases). From germline, CDR1 is DFQATT and CDR2 SNEGSKA (reference sequence). CDR3 size: 15 residues. The ends were cut back, 4 bases at V and 8 bases at J, with 20 bases in the middle. CDR3 sequence reads: CSAKGWKGQGEKLFF. CDR3 nucleotides: TGCAGTGCTAAGGGATGGAAAGGACAAGGGGAAAAACTGTTTTTT.

This clonotype was counted a single time. Without the conserved terminal phenylalanine or tryptophan, this CDR3 likely stems from a read error. This chain joins TRBV6-9 and TRBJ2-7; 16 nucleotides line up with TRBD2. V lost 3 bases to trimming and J lost 4 bases; unmatched junction nucleotides: 12. Per the germline V gene, CDR1 is MNHGY and CDR2 is SVAAGI. This CDR3 has 19 residues. The CDR3 protein is CASSYTGTSGRASKYEQYS. CDR3 DNA sequence: TGTGCCAGCAGTTACACCGGGACTAGCGGGAGGGCCAGTAAATACGAGCAGTACTCC.

This clonotype appeared many times. V and J are TRBV6-1 and TRBJ1-6; the D is unclear. CDR1 and CDR2 from the germline V gene are MNHNS and SASEGT. The CDR3 consists of 16 residues. The ends were cut back, 2 bases at V and 11 bases at J, with 19 bases in the middle. Here the CDR3 reads CASSERNVNSGAPLHF. The CDR3 DNA sequence: TGTGCCAGCAGTGAAAGAAACGTTAATTCGGGCGCACCCCTCCACTTT.

This clonotype was seen at least ten times. This chain joins TRBV19 and TRBJ2-7; 11 bases are shared with TRBD2. Germline values: CDR1 LNHDA, CDR2 SQIVND (reference sequence). CDR3 length equals 13 residues. With 9 bases clipped from V and 1 base from J, the junction kept 2 bases outside the gene matches. CDR3: CASASGRSYEQYF. CDR3 coding DNA: TGTGCCAGCGCTAGCGGGAGGTCCTACGAGCAGTACTTC. Together with reference TRBV19 and TRBJ2-7, the CDR3 gives the full variable domain: DGGITQSPKYLFRKEGQNVTLSCEQNLNHDAMYWYRQDPGQGLRLIYYSQIVNDFQKGDIAEGYSVSREKKESFPLTVTSAQKNPTAFYLCASASGRSYEQYFGPGTRLTVT.

The V and J genes are TRBV29-1 and TRBJ1-5, with TRBD1 matching 12 bases. This CDR3 has 13 residues. Germline V lookup: CDR1 SQVTM, CDR2 ANQGSEA. The ends lost 6 bases at V and 7 bases at J; junction bases unmatched: 4. The CDR3 is CSVGTGGGQPQHF. DNA of the CDR3: TGCAGCGTAGGGACAGGGGGCGGCCAGCCCCAGCATTTT.

The chain carries TRBV19 and TRBJ1-1, with D possibly matching TRBD1 (6 bases). CDR1 is LNHDA and CDR2 is SQIVND in the germline V gene (reference sequence). V was pared by 7 bases and J by 4 bases, with 16 bases between. The CDR3 spans 14 residues. The CDR3 loop reads CASTPTGGGTEAFF. CDR3 nucleotide sequence: TGTGCCAGTACCCCGACAGGAGGAGGCACTGAAGCTTTCTTT.

The table lists this clonotype with many counts. The V call is TRBV2, the J call TRBJ2-5; D is undetermined. The germline V and J ends were trimmed by 3 bases and 4 bases, with 6 bases remaining between them. This CDR3 comprises 12 residues. In germline, CDR1 is SNHLY, CDR2 FYNNEI. The CDR3, as DNA: TGTGCCAGCAGTGAGCAGTTAGAGACCCAGTACTTC. It translates to CASSEQLETQYF.

The sample holds many counts of this clonotype. The J gene is TRBJ1-6, the V gene TRBV20-1; D may be TRBD1 (5 bases). CDR1 is DFQATT and CDR2 is SNEGSKA in the germline V gene (reference sequence). The CDR3 is made up of 15 amino acids. Trimming took off 3 bases at V and 0 bases at J, with 9 bases between the two ends. As DNA, the CDR3 is TGCAGTGCTAGTGGAGGGACCTCCTATAATTCACCCCTCCACTTT. It specifies CSASGGTSYNSPLHF.

This clonotype has at least ten counts. This sequence joins TRBV6-2 or TRBV6-3 and TRBJ2-4; 9 bases map to TRBD1. Per the germline V gene, CDR1 is MNHEY and CDR2 is SVGEGT. J was trimmed by 0 bases and V by 4 bases; bases with no gene match: 4. The CDR3 is 16 residues long. The CDR3 region has the DNA TGTGCCAGCAGTTTACAGGGGGCGCAAGCCAAAAACATTCAGTACTTC. Amino acids: CASSLQGAQAKNIQYF.

In its sample, this clonotype was seen many times. The chain joins TRBV6-1 to TRBJ1-2; D ambiguous. This CDR3 contains 13 residues. Trimming took off 8 bases at V and 1 base at J, with 11 bases between the two ends. Germline-derived CDR1 and CDR2 are MNHNS and SASEGT. The CDR3: CASGRTDNYGYTF. CDR3 DNA: TGTGCCAGCGGAAGGACCGATAACTATGGCTACACCTTC.

Here the CDR3 DNA reads TGTGCCAGCAGCGATAGTCCGGGGTTGAGCAATCAGCCCCAGCATTTT. The encoded protein is CASSDSPGLSNQPQHF. The rearrangement uses TRBV7-2 and TRBJ1-5, with D unclear. This CDR3 has 16 amino acids. The V and J ends lost 5 bases and 1 base respectively, with 15 bases between them. Germline lookup yields CDR1 SGHTA and CDR2 FQGNSA. The whole variable domain, remainder taken from reference TRBV7-2 and TRBJ1-5, is GAGVSQSPSNKVTEKGKDVELRCDPISGHTALYWYRQSLGQGLEFLIYFQGNSAPDKSGLPSDRFSAERTGGSVSTLTIQRTQQEDSAVYLCASSDSPGLSNQPQHFGDGTRLSIL.

This clonotype showed up many times. V usage is TRBV6-1 and J usage is TRBJ2-2; 7 nucleotides match TRBD2. The CDR3 contains 14 residues. V dropped 6 bases and J dropped 2; count of bases not matched to a gene: 3. CDR1 is MNHNS and CDR2 is SASEGT in the germline V gene. This CDR3 is CASRVAGNTGELFF. CDR3 in DNA: TGTGCCAGCAGGGTAGCGGGTAACACCGGGGAGCTGTTTTTT.

The chain couples TRBV6-1 to TRBJ2-3, with TRBD1 matching over 8 bases. The germline gives CDR1 MNHNS, CDR2 SASEGT. V lost 6 bases to trimming and J lost 4 bases; unmatched junction nucleotides: 6. The CDR3 spans 14 residues. CDR3 in DNA: TGTGCCAGCAGCCGGACAGGGCGATCAGATACGCAGTATTTT. Its protein is CASSRTGRSDTQYF.

Concerning this clonotype: One end of the junction is discordant with germline, which a read error may explain. The V call is TRBV11-2, the J call TRBJ1-1; weak D call: TRBD1 (5 bases). Per germline, CDR1 SGHAT and CDR2 FQNNGV. There are 14 residues in the CDR3. Here the CDR3 DNA reads TGTACCAGCAGCTTAAACAGGATGAACACTGAAACTTTCTTT. This codes for CTSSLNRMNTETFF.

The rearrangement uses TRBV19 and TRBJ1-1; possibly TRBD1 for D (6 bases). The CDR3 has 14 amino acids. The germline V gene encodes CDR1 LNHDA and CDR2 SQIVND (reference sequence). Trimming cost V 7 bases and J 1 base, with 13 bases left between them. CDR3 residues: CASTDPGANTEAFF. In DNA, the CDR3 is TGTGCCAGTACCGACCCAGGGGCGAACACTGAAGCTTTCTTT. The complete variable domain, with remaining parts taken from reference TRBV19 and TRBJ1-1, reads DGGITQSPKYLFRKEGQNVTLSCEQNLNHDAMYWYRQDPGQGLRLIYYSQIVNDFQKGDIAEGYSVSREKKESFPLTVTSAQKNPTAFYLCASTDPGANTEAFFGQGTRLTVV.

This clonotype was found once. This sequence joins TRBV7-2 and TRBJ1-4, with no clear D. Germline V gene lookup returns CDR1 SGHTA and CDR2 FQGNSA. This CDR3 spans 14 amino acids. V lost 6 bases, J lost 0 bases, and 8 bases lay in between. In DNA form, the CDR3 reads TGTGCCAGCAGGTCTGGCTCAACTAATGAAAAACTGTTTTTT. This gives the protein CASRSGSTNEKLFF. The variable domain in full, completed from reference TRBV7-2 and TRBJ1-4, reads GAGVSQSPSNKVTEKGKDVELRCDPISGHTALYWYRQSLGQGLEFLIYFQGNSAPDKSGLPSDRFSAERTGGSVSTLTIQRTQQEDSAVYLCASRSGSTNEKLFFGSGTQLSVL.

The chain's CDR3 is CATSRLREVVTEKLFF. The DNA of the CDR3 is TGTGCCACCAGCAGGCTCCGAGAGGTGGTAACGGAAAAACTGTTTTTT. This sequence joins TRBV15 and TRBJ1-4, with D uncertain. With 3 bases removed from V and 8 bases from J, the gap between germline ends came to 19 bases. The CDR3 contains 16 residues. Germline assignment: CDR1 LNHNV and CDR2 YYDKDF (reference sequence).

The chain employs TRBV27 and TRBJ1-6; D is possibly TRBD1 (6 bases). The CDR3 is 18 amino acids. Germline CDR1 MNHEY, CDR2 SMNVEV (reference sequence). The V end lost 1 base, the J end lost 10 bases, and 23 bases lay between the germline ends. CDR3 sequence reads: CASSLYAPFQGLSSPLHF. The CDR3 DNA reads TGTGCCAGCAGTTTATATGCCCCCTTTCAGGGGTTAAGCTCACCCCTCCACTTT.

Ten or more counts support this clonotype. The rearrangement joins TRBV30 to TRBJ2-5, with D possibly matching TRBD2 (5 bases). Germline V gene data show CDR1 as GTSNPN and CDR2 as SVGIG (reference sequence). V lost 5 bases and J lost 5, with 12 bases in between. This CDR3 comprises 12 residues. CDR3 sequence reads: CAWSGSGETQYF. The CDR3 coding sequence is TGTGCCTGGTCGGGGTCGGGGGAGACCCAGTACTTC.

This clonotype was observed a handful of times. The V call is TRBV19, the J call TRBJ2-2, with 7 positions matching TRBD1. The germline V gene encodes CDR1 LNHDA and CDR2 SQIVND (reference sequence). The V segment lost 6 bases and the J segment 0 bases; nucleotides outside the gene matches: 10. This CDR3 is 17 amino acids long. CDR3 loop: CASSPTGFVANTGELFF. CDR3 nucleotide sequence: TGTGCCAGTAGCCCGACAGGGTTTGTCGCGAACACCGGGGAGCTGTTTTTT.

This clonotype was picked up many times. V and J are TRBV7-6 and TRBJ1-1; 10 bases line up with TRBD1. Germline loops: CDR1 SGHVS, CDR2 FNYEAQ. This CDR3 region has 13 residues. V shed 4 bases, J shed 4 bases, and the junction held 0 bases outside the gene matches. CDR3 bases: TGTGCCAGCAGCTGGGACAGGGGCACTGAAGCTTTCTTT. As protein: CASSWDRGTEAFF.

V gene TRBV4-2 combines with J gene TRBJ1-2; 8 bases are shared with TRBD1. Germline CDR1 LGHNA, CDR2 YNFKEQ. The V gene end was trimmed by 4 bases and the J gene end by 1 base; junction bases not matched to a gene: 5. The CDR3 consists of 15 residues. The CDR3: CASSPTGGDNYGYTF. CDR3 nucleotides: TGTGCCAGCAGCCCCACAGGGGGAGATAACTATGGCTACACCTTC.

This clonotype was detected ten times or more. The V gene is TRBV6-1, the J gene TRBJ2-7; tentatively, D is TRBD2 (5 bases). Per germline, CDR1 MNHNS and CDR2 SASEGT. V was clipped by 0 bases and J by 3 bases, with 9 bases between them. This CDR3 region has 14 residues. The CDR3 spells CASSEAGGYYEQYF. The DNA of the CDR3 is TGTGCCAGCAGTGAAGCTGGAGGATACTACGAGCAGTACTTC.

This clonotype was seen ten or more times. The chain combines TRBV6-1 with TRBJ2-5, with D possibly TRBD2 on 5 matching bases. Per germline, CDR1 MNHNS and CDR2 SASEGT. Trimming pared 6 bases from V and 0 bases from J, leaving 14 bases between. This CDR3 is 15 amino acids long. CDR3 in amino acids: CASSPDSAYQETQYF. CDR3 nucleotide sequence: TGTGCCAGCAGCCCGGACTCAGCTTACCAAGAGACCCAGTACTTC.

The chain combines TRBV19 with TRBJ1-1; no clear D gene. Germline V CDR1 and CDR2: LNHDA, SQIVND (reference sequence). V was shortened by 5 bases and J by 6 bases, with 16 bases between the two germline ends. The CDR3 runs 14 residues. The CDR3: CASSVGAGWAEAFF. The DNA of the CDR3 is TGTGCCAGTAGTGTTGGTGCAGGCTGGGCTGAAGCTTTCTTT.

The chain carries TRBV2 and TRBJ1-2; D unclear. V was trimmed by 2 bases and J by 7 bases, leaving 8 bases between them. The CDR3 is 12 amino acids. CDR1 is SNHLY, CDR2 FYNNEI, per germline. CDR3 loop: CASSEIASGYTF. In nucleotides, the CDR3 is TGTGCCAGCAGTGAAATCGCGAGTGGCTACACCTTC.

In its sample, this clonotype was seen a few times. This chain joins TRBV6-5 and TRBJ2-2; maybe TRBD2 (6 bases). CDR3 length equals 15 residues. Looked up from germline, CDR1 is MNHEY and CDR2 is SVGAGI. V lost 2 bases, J lost 2 bases, and 9 bases lay in between. CDR3 sequence: CASSYPGENTGELFF. The CDR3 nucleotides read TGTGCCAGCAGTTACCCGGGGGAAAACACCGGGGAGCTGTTTTTT.

The chain recombines TRBV9 with TRBJ2-5; the D call may be TRBD1 or TRBD2 (5 bases each). Matching the DNA end better, TRBJ2-7 makes the J call doubtful. The CDR3 has 15 residues. The V gene's germline CDR1 is SGDLS and CDR2 YYNGEE. The DNA of the CDR3 is TGTGCCAGCAGCGGAGGGGCAGGCCTCTCCTACGAGCAGTACTTC. Translating gives CASSGGAGLSYEQYF.

This clonotype has just one count. A far larger clone differs by one base, so this is likely a read error. The V call is TRBV9, the J call TRBJ1-1; D unclear. This CDR3 is built from 13 residues. In germline, CDR1 is SGDLS, CDR2 YYNGEE. For the CDR3, the DNA is TGTGCCAGCAGCCAATCGATGAACACTGTAGCTTTCTTT. Residues: CASSQSMNTVAFF.